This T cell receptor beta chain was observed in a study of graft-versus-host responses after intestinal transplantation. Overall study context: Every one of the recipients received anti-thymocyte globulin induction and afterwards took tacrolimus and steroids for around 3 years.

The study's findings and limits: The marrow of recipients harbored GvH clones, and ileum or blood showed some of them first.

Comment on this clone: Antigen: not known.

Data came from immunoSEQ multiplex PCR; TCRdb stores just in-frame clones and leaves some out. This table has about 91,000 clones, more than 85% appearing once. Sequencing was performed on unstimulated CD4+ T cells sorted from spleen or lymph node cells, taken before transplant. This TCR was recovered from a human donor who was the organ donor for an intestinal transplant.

The CDR3 protein is CASSPIGLGAGSPLHF. The CDR3, as DNA: TGTGCCAGCAGCCCCATCGGGTTGGGGGCCGGATCACCCCTCCACTTT. The chain links TRBV7-9 to TRBJ1-6, with D tentatively TRBD1 (6 bases). Germline V gives CDR1 SEHNR, CDR2 FQNEAQ (reference sequence). Between the trimmed V and J ends, which lost 5 bases and 10 bases, there was a span of 21 bases. This CDR3 contains 16 residues.